This TCR beta chain was found in a study of a mutant IDH1 vaccine in newly diagnosed glioma. Whole-study context: Vaccine dosing followed radiotherapy by 4-6 weeks, or accompanied temozolomide cycles. Week 35 brought visit V12, which was followed by visit V13 at week 47.

Libraries were prepared by immunoSEQ multiplex PCR; TCRdb keeps only in-frame clonotypes and omits some of them. The sample has approximately 84,000 clones, approximately 78% seen once. A word on this clone: Antigen specificity is unknown.

Time point reported: week 47, end of study. Doses consisted of 300 ug of mutant IDH1 20-mer peptide each, paired with topical imiquimod. This sample comprised PBMCs, obtained from a glioma patient whose treatment included an IDH1 peptide vaccine. The origin of this receptor is a man in his forties with glioma.

The CDR3 sequence: CSVEAGGVRDYEQYF. The CDR3 DNA follows: TGCAGCGTTGAAGCGGGGGGGGTACGGGACTACGAGCAGTACTTC. The genes are TRBV29-1 and TRBJ2-7; the match to TRBD2 covers 8 bases. The V gene end was trimmed by 1 base and the J gene end by 3 bases; junction bases not matched to a gene: 8. The CDR3 is made up of 15 amino acids. Germline V CDR1 and CDR2: SQVTM, ANQGSEA.